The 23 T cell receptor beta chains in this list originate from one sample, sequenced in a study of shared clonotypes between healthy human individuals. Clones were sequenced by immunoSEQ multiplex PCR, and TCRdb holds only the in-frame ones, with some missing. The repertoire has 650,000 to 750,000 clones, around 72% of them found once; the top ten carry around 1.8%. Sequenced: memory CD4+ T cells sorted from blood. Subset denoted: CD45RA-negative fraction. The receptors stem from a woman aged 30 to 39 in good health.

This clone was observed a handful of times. The CDR3, as DNA: TGTGCCAGCAGTGAAGCCGAACAGGGCGGGGAGACCCAGTACTTC. As protein: CASSEAEQGGETQYF. V is TRBV6-1 and J is TRBJ2-5, with a tentative D call TRBD1 (6 bases). This CDR3 has 15 amino acids. V lost 0 bases and J 5 bases, leaving 13 bases between the germline ends. In germline, CDR1 is MNHNS, CDR2 SASEGT.

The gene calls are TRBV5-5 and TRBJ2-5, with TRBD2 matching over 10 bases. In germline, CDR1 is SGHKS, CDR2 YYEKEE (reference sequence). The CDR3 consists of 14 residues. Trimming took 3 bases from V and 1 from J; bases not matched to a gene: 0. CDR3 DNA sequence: TGTGCCAGCAGCTCTAGCGGGAGCCAAGAGACCCAGTACTTC. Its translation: CASSSSGSQETQYF.

In DNA, the CDR3 is TGTGCCAGCAGCGCCACGAGGACAGCTTCTGAAGCTTTCTTT. This codes for CASSATRTASEAFF. The chain joins TRBV11-3 to TRBJ1-1, with a possible D match to TRBD1 (6 bases). With 5 bases removed from V and 6 bases from J, the gap between germline ends came to 16 bases. CDR1 is SGHNT, CDR2 YENEEA, per germline. This CDR3 is 14 amino acids long.

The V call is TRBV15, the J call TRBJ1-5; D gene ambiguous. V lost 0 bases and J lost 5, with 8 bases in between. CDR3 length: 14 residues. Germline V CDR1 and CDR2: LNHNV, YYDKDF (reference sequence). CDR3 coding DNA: TGTGCCACCAGCAGAGATCCCGGAGATCAGCCCCAGCATTTT. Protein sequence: CATSRDPGDQPQHF.

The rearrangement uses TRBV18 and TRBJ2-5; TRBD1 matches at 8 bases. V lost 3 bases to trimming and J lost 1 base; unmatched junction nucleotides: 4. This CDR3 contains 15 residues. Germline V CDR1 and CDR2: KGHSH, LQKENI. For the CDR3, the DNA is TGTGCCAGCTCACCGCCGGACAGGGTCCAAGAGACCCAGTACTTC. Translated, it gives CASSPPDRVQETQYF.

The CDR3 DNA follows: TGTGCCAGCTCACCACAAGGGGATGAAAAACTGTTTTTT. It codes for CASSPQGDEKLFF. V is TRBV18 and J is TRBJ1-4; weak D call: TRBD1 (5 bases). Germline V gene data show CDR1 as KGHSH and CDR2 as LQKENI. The CDR3 sequence is 13 residues long. V was trimmed by 1 base and J by 6 bases, leaving 6 bases between them.

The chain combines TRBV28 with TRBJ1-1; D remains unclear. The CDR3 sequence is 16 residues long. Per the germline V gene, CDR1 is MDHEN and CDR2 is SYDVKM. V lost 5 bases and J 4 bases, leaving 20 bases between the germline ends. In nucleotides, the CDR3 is TGTGCCAGCAGTCCTAACTCACCGCGGGCCGGCACTGAAGCTTTCTTT. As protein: CASSPNSPRAGTEAFF. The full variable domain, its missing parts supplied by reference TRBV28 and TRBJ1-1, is DVKVTQSSRYLVKRTGEKVFLECVQDMDHENMFWYRQDPGLGLRLIYFSYDVKMKEKGDIPEGYSVSREKKERFSLILESASTNQTSMYLCASSPNSPRAGTEAFFGQGTRLTVV.

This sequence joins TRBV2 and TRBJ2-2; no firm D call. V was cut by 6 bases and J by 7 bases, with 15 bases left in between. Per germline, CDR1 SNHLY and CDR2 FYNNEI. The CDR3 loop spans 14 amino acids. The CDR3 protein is CASSDGPPNGELFF. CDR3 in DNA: TGTGCCAGCAGCGACGGTCCACCAAACGGGGAGCTGTTTTTT.

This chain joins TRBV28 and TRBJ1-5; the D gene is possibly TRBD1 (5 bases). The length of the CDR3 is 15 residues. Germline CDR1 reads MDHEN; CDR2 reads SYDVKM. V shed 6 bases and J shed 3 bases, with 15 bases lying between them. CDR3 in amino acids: CASSLADSVNQPQHF. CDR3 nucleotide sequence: TGTGCCAGCAGCCTAGCTGACAGTGTCAATCAGCCCCAGCATTTT. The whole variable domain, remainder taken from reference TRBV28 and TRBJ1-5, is DVKVTQSSRYLVKRTGEKVFLECVQDMDHENMFWYRQDPGLGLRLIYFSYDVKMKEKGDIPEGYSVSREKKERFSLILESASTNQTSMYLCASSLADSVNQPQHFGDGTRLSIL.

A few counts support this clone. The CDR3 DNA reads TGCGCCAGCAGCTTGTTCGGACAGGGGAATAATGAGCAGTTCTTC. Protein product: CASSLFGQGNNEQFF. The chain couples TRBV5-1 to TRBJ2-1; 9 bases match TRBD1. V was pared by 1 base and J by 7 bases, with 6 bases of the junction left unmatched. In germline, CDR1 is SGHRS, CDR2 YFSETQ. The CDR3 is 15 amino acids.

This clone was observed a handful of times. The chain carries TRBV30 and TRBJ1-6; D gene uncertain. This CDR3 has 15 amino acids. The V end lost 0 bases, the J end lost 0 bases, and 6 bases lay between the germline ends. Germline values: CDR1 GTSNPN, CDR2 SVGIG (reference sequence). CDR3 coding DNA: TGTGCCTGGAGTGTAGTAAACTCCTATAATTCACCCCTCCACTTT. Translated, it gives CAWSVVNSYNSPLHF.

This CDR3 is CASSLGGSGRQNEQFF. CDR3 nucleotides: TGTGCCAGCAGTCTCGGTGGGAGCGGGAGGCAAAATGAGCAGTTCTTC. The genes are TRBV27 and TRBJ2-1; 9 bases fit TRBD2. CDR1 is MNHEY and CDR2 is SMNVEV in the germline V gene (reference sequence). This CDR3 region has 16 residues. Trimming cost V 5 bases and J 7 bases; bases outside gene matches: 12.

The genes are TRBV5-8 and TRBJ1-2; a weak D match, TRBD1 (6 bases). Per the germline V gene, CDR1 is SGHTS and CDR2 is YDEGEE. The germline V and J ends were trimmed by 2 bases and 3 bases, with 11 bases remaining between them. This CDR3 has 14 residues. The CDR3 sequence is CASSFGGRYYGYTF. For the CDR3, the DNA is TGTGCCAGCAGCTTCGGGGGGCGCTACTATGGCTACACCTTC.

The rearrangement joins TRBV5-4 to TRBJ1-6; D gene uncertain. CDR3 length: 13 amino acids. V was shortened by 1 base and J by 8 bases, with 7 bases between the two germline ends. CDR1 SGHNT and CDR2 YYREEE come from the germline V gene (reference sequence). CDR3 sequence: CASSLYRDSPLHF. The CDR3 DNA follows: TGTGCCAGCAGCTTGTATAGGGATTCACCCCTCCACTTT.

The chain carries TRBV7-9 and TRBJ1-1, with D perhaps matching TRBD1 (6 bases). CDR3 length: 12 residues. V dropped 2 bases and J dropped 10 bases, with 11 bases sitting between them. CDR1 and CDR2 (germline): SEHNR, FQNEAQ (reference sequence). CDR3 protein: CASSLLQGGAFF. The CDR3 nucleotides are TGTGCCAGCAGCTTACTACAGGGTGGAGCTTTCTTT.

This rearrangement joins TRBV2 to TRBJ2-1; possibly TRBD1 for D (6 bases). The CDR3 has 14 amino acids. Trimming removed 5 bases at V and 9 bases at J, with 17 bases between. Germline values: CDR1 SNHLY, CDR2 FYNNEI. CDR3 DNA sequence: TGTGCCAGCAGTCAAACAGGGATCACGGGTGAGCAGTTCTTC. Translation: CASSQTGITGEQFF.

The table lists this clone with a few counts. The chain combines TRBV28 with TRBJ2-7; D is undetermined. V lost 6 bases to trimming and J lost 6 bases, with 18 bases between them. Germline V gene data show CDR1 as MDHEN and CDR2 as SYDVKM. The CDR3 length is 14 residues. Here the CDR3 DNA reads TGTGCCAGCAGCCTCAGACGGTTGGGCGGCGAGCAGTACTTC. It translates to CASSLRRLGGEQYF.

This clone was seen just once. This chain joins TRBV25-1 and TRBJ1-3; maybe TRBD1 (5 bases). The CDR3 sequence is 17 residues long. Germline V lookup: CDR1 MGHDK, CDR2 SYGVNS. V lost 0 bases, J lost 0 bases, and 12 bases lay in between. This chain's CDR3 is CASSEYAGKPSGNTIYF. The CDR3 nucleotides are TGTGCCAGCAGTGAATATGCAGGGAAACCCTCTGGAAACACCATATATTTT.

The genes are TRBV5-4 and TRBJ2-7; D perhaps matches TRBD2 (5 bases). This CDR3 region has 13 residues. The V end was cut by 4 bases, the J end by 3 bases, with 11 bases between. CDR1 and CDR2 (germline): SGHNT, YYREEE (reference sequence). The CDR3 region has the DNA TGTGCCAGCAGCCCCGACGAGGGCTACGAGCAGTACTTC. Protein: CASSPDEGYEQYF.

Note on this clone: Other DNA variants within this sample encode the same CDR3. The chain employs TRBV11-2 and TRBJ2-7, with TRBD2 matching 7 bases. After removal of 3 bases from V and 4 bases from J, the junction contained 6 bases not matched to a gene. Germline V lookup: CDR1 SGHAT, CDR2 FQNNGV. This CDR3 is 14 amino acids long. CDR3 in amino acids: CASSFQRDSYEQYF. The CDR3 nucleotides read TGTGCCAGCAGCTTCCAGCGGGATAGTTACGAGCAGTACTTC.

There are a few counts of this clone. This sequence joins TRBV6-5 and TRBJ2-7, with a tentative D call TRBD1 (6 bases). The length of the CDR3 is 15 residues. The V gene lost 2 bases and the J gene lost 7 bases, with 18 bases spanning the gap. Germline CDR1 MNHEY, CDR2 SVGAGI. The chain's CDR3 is CASSYLAGARREQYF. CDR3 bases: TGTGCCAGCAGTTACCTGGCAGGGGCCAGGAGGGAGCAGTACTTC.

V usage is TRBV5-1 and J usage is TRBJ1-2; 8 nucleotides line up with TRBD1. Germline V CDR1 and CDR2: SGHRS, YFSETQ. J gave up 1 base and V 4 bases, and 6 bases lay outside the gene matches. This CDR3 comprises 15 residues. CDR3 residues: CASSDRTGSNYGYTF. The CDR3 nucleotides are TGCGCCAGCAGCGATCGGACAGGGAGTAACTATGGCTACACCTTC.

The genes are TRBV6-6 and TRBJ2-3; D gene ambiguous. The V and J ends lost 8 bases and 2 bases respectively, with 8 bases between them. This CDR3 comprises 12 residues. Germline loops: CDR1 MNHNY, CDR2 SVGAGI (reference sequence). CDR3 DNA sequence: TGTGCCAGCGGACCATACACAGATACGCAGTATTTT. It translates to CASGPYTDTQYF.